The rows below give T cell receptor beta chains drawn from one sample of a study of Graves' ophthalmopathy and Graves' hyperthyroidism. TCRdb redid the calling of the multiplex PCR reads with MiXCR, one entry per CDR3 protein. This sample yields roughly 410,000 distinct CDR3 sequences, of which 15% are seen a single time; 7% belongs to the top ten. The sequenced material came from peripheral blood. The receptors shown here come from a woman aged 18-29 years with stable Graves' hyperthyroidism. Each CDR3 is given with its conserved first and last residue. The order of the fields is D gene, V gene, J gene, clone size, CDR3 protein, CDR3 DNA. The D gene is left open where the match is weak. Clone size is given for some rows only: seen once, a few or many times, or a class if the clone is expanded.

D: TRBD1
V: TRBV5-1
J: TRBJ1-2
size: few
CDR3: CASSSDRGRGYTF
DNA: TGCGCCAGCAGCTCTGACAGGGGGCGCGGCTACACCTTC

D: TRBD1
V: TRBV19
J: TRBJ2-7
size: many
CDR3: CASSQGDTVSYEQYF
DNA: TGTGCCAGTAGTCAGGGGGACACTGTCTCCTACGAGCAGTACTTC

D: TRBD1
V: TRBV9
J: TRBJ2-7
size: few
CDR3: CASSLGTGWNEQYF
DNA: TGTGCCAGCAGTTTAGGGACAGGGTGGAACGAGCAGTACTTC

D: TRBD2
V: TRBV11-1
J: TRBJ2-5
size: many
CDR3: CASSIPRTSGGRETQYF
DNA: TGTGCCAGCAGCATACCTAGGACTAGCGGGGGTCGGGAGACCCAGTACTTC

D: -
V: TRBV2
J: TRBJ1-1
size: many
CDR3: CASSEERQNTEAFF
DNA: TGTGCCAGCAGTGAAGAAAGGCAGAACACCGAAGCTTTCTTT

D: -
V: TRBV2
J: TRBJ1-1
size: few
CDR3: CASSVTSGASTEAFF
DNA: TGTGCCAGCAGTGTGACGTCCGGGGCTTCAACTGAAGCTTTCTTT

D: -
V: TRBV6-2/TRBV6-3
J: TRBJ2-7
size: -
CDR3: CASSYSLQELFYDQYF
DNA: TGTGCCAGCAGTTACTCGTTGCAGGAGCTGTTCTACGATCAGTACTTC

D: -
V: TRBV7-3
J: TRBJ1-2
size: many
CDR3: CASSPVGGLNYGYTF
DNA: TGTGCCAGCAGCCCAGTGGGGGGGTTAAACTATGGCTACACCTTC

D: TRBD2
V: TRBV5-1
J: TRBJ2-7
size: -
CDR3: CASSPGTSGLYEQYF
DNA: TGCGCCAGCAGCCCCGGGACTAGCGGATTATACGAGCAGTACTTC

D: TRBD1
V: TRBV28
J: TRBJ1-2
size: many
CDR3: CASSPTGTGIDYGYTF
DNA: TGTGCCAGCAGTCCAACCGGGACAGGGATAGACTATGGCTACACCTTC

D: TRBD1
V: TRBV11-2
J: TRBJ2-5
size: many
CDR3: CASSLDPGQGETQYF
DNA: TGTGCCAGCAGCTTAGACCCGGGACAGGGGGAGACCCAGTACTTC

D: -
V: TRBV15
J: TRBJ2-5
size: many
CDR3: CATTSSQGRQETQYF
DNA: TGTGCCACCACGTCCTCCCAGGGTCGCCAAGAGACCCAGTACTTC

D: TRBD1
V: TRBV6-1
J: TRBJ2-3
size: many
CDR3: CASSEQGAVVTDTQYF
DNA: TGTGCCAGCAGTGAACAGGGGGCGGTCGTCACAGATACGCAGTATTTT

D: -
V: TRBV6-5
J: TRBJ2-6
size: many
CDR3: CASSLTRGAGANVLTF
DNA: TGTGCCAGCAGTCTGACACGAGGGGCTGGGGCCAACGTCCTGACTTTC

D: -
V: TRBV19
J: TRBJ1-1
size: many
CDR3: CASSTPQHGTNTEAFF
DNA: TGTGCCAGTAGTACCCCCCAACACGGGACGAACACTGAAGCTTTCTTT

D: -
V: TRBV7-8
J: TRBJ1-1
size: many
CDR3: CASSLALSGKKPNTEAFF
DNA: TGTGCCAGCAGCTTAGCGCTTTCAGGCAAAAAACCGAACACTGAAGCTTTCTTT

D: -
V: TRBV7-2
J: TRBJ1-5
size: -
CDR3: CAGSFLGQPQHF
DNA: TGTGCCGGCAGCTTCCTAGGTCAGCCCCAGCATTTT

D: -
V: TRBV5-1
J: TRBJ2-7
size: many
CDR3: CASSLRGHLSYEQYF
DNA: TGCGCCAGCAGCTTGCGTGGGCACCTCTCCTACGAGCAGTACTTC

D: TRBD1
V: TRBV27
J: TRBJ1-1
size: many
CDR3: CASSRGQGWGNTEAFF
DNA: TGTGCCAGCAGTCGAGGACAGGGGTGGGGGAACACTGAAGCTTTCTTT

D: -
V: TRBV6-5
J: TRBJ2-7
size: few
CDR3: CASRYRDGPYEQYF
DNA: TGTGCCAGCAGATACCGGGACGGACCCTACGAGCAGTACTTC

D: -
V: TRBV19
J: TRBJ2-5
size: many
CDR3: CASSIMGGGGSETQYF
DNA: TGTGCCAGTAGTATAATGGGGGGCGGGGGCTCAGAGACCCAGTACTTC

D: -
V: TRBV6-1
J: TRBJ1-1
size: many
CDR3: CASSADSSMNTEAFF
DNA: TGTGCCAGCAGTGCGGACAGTTCCATGAACACTGAAGCTTTCTTT

D: -
V: TRBV3-1
J: TRBJ1-5
size: -
CDR3: CASSQEGGGFGPQHF
DNA: TGTGCCAGCAGCCAAGAGGGGGGCGGGTTTGGGCCCCAGCATTTT

D: TRBD1
V: TRBV7-9
J: TRBJ1-2
size: -
CDR3: CASSMRQGDNYGYTF
DNA: TGTGCCAGCAGCATGCGACAGGGGGACAACTATGGCTACACCTTC

D: TRBD1
V: TRBV27
J: TRBJ1-2
size: many
CDR3: CASRGQGNYGYTF
DNA: TGTGCCAGCAGGGGACAGGGCAATTATGGCTACACCTTC

D: TRBD1
V: TRBV7-2
J: TRBJ2-7
size: many
CDR3: CASSLGPGQGGEQYF
DNA: TGTGCCAGCAGCTTAGGACCGGGACAGGGAGGCGAGCAGTACTTC

D: TRBD1
V: TRBV10-3
J: TRBJ2-7
size: many
CDR3: CAISESTGGFSYEQYF
DNA: TGTGCCATCAGTGAGTCGACAGGGGGCTTTTCCTACGAGCAGTACTTC

D: TRBD2
V: TRBV20-1
J: TRBJ2-5
size: many
CDR3: CSASPAGQETQYF
DNA: TGCAGTGCTAGTCCAGCGGGGCAAGAGACCCAGTACTTC

D: -
V: TRBV12-3/TRBV12-4
J: TRBJ2-2
size: -
CDR3: CASTYREVGELFF
DNA: TGTGCCAGCACCTACAGGGAGGTCGGGGAGCTGTTTTTT

D: -
V: TRBV12-3/TRBV12-4
J: TRBJ1-1
size: many
CDR3: CASSFNQANTEAFF
DNA: TGTGCCAGCAGTTTTAACCAGGCGAACACTGAAGCTTTCTTT

D: TRBD1
V: TRBV11-3
J: TRBJ2-5
size: few
CDR3: CASSPDRARETQYF
DNA: TGTGCCAGCAGCCCGGACAGGGCGAGAGAGACCCAGTACTTC

D: -
V: TRBV7-9
J: TRBJ2-2
size: once
CDR3: CGSSPQGSGELFF
DNA: TGTGGCAGCAGTCCACAAGGATCCGGGGAGCTGTTTTTT

D: -
V: TRBV24-1
J: TRBJ2-5
size: many
CDR3: CATSDTQGQETQYF
DNA: TGTGCCACCAGTGATACTCAGGGACAAGAGACCCAGTACTTC

D: -
V: TRBV6-5
J: TRBJ2-7
size: -
CDR3: CASSYRLSSYEQYF
DNA: TGTGCCAGCAGTTACCGCCTGAGCTCCTACGAGCAGTACTTC

D: -
V: TRBV6-1
J: TRBJ1-6
size: many
CDR3: CATRDTLGRSYNSPLHF
DNA: TGTGCCACTCGGGACACCCTGGGGCGTTCCTATAATTCACCCCTCCACTTT

D: -
V: TRBV6-2/TRBV6-3
J: TRBJ2-7
size: many
CDR3: CASSEGPLYEQYF
DNA: TGTGCCAGCAGTGAGGGGCCACTCTACGAGCAGTACTTC

D: TRBD1
V: TRBV5-1
J: TRBJ2-5
size: many
CDR3: CASSLSWTGSQETQYF
DNA: TGCGCCAGCAGCTTGTCGTGGACAGGGAGTCAAGAGACCCAGTACTTC

D: TRBD1
V: TRBV12-3/TRBV12-4
J: TRBJ2-7
size: many
CDR3: CASSLTTGGHEQYF
DNA: TGTGCCAGCAGTTTAACGACAGGGGGCCACGAGCAGTACTTC

D: -
V: TRBV5-8
J: TRBJ1-1
size: few
CDR3: CASSRGVLNTEAFF
DNA: TGTGCCAGCAGCCGCGGGGTCCTTAACACTGAAGCTTTCTTT

D: -
V: TRBV7-2
J: TRBJ2-6
size: many
CDR3: CASSLAYRVDGANVLTF
DNA: TGTGCCAGCAGCTTAGCGTACAGGGTGGATGGGGCCAACGTCCTGACTTTC

D: -
V: TRBV27
J: TRBJ1-6
size: many
CDR3: CASSPGSSYNSPLHF
DNA: TGTGCCAGCAGCCCAGGGAGCTCCTATAATTCACCCCTCCACTTT